The 20 T cell receptor beta chains below come from one sample, sequenced in a study of beta chain features in type 1 diabetes. The study reverse transcribed the entire isolated RNA, so it sequenced expressed TCRB transcripts. Profiling relied on immunoSEQ multiplex PCR, and the TCRdb table lists in-frame clones only, not all of them. The repertoire holds 350,000 to 450,000 clones, around 16% seen once, with approximately 0.019% in the top ten. The sequenced sample was naive CD4+ T cells from blood. The origin of the receptors is a woman in her late teens or twenties in good health.

Only a few counts were recorded for this clone. One junction end disagrees with the germline gene, perhaps due to a read error. V is TRBV6-6 and J is TRBJ1-2; TRBD1 matches at 7 bases. Per germline, CDR1 MNHNY and CDR2 SVGAGI (reference sequence). The CDR3 extends over 14 amino acids. Here the CDR3 reads CASTYRGEGDGYTF. Here the CDR3 DNA reads TGTGCCAGCACTTACAGGGGAGAGGGGGACGGCTACACCTTC.

This chain uses TRBV5-1 with TRBJ2-7; perhaps TRBD1 as D (6 bases). CDR3 length: 14 residues. The germline CDR1 and CDR2 sequences are SGHRS and YFSETQ. Trimming left V 1 base short and J 2 bases short, with 10 bases between. The CDR3 bases are TGCGCCAGCAGCTTGTTACAGGGTACCTACGAGCAGTACTTC. Protein: CASSLLQGTYEQYF.

This clone was observed a handful of times. This chain links TRBV4-3 with TRBJ2-1, with TRBD2 matching over 12 bases. The trim removed 4 bases at V and 10 bases at J, leaving 11 bases unmatched. CDR3 size: 16 residues. The germline gives CDR1 LGHNA, CDR2 YSLEER. The CDR3 DNA reads as TGCGCCAGCAGCCTTTCTAGCGGGAGGGCCCTCAGAGAGCAGTTCTTC. Protein product: CASSLSSGRALREQFF.

The gene calls are TRBV6-5 and TRBJ2-7, with D perhaps TRBD1 (6 bases). The CDR3 contains 14 residues. The germline V gene has CDR1 MNHEY and CDR2 SVGAGI. V was clipped by 6 bases and J by 1 base, with 13 bases between them. The CDR3 DNA is TGTGCCAGCAGATCCGACAGGCAATCCTACGAGCAGTACTTC. Its protein is CASRSDRQSYEQYF.

This clone was counted only a few times. The genes are TRBV5-1 and TRBJ2-5, with TRBD2 identical over 10 bases. V gave up 0 bases and J gave up 5 bases; unmatched junction bases: 7. CDR1 is SGHRS and CDR2 is YFSETQ in the germline V gene. This CDR3 is built from 16 residues. CDR3 sequence reads: CASSLALAGVEETQYF. CDR3 sequence (DNA): TGCGCCAGCAGCTTGGCTCTAGCGGGAGTGGAGGAGACCCAGTACTTC.

This chain uses TRBV7-9 with TRBJ1-1; 9 bases agree with TRBD1. From germline, CDR1 is SEHNR and CDR2 FQNEAQ (reference sequence). J was trimmed by 3 bases and V by 2 bases; bases with no gene match: 1. The CDR3 has 14 amino acids. The CDR3 DNA reads TGTGCCAGCAGCTTAAGGACAGGGGACACTGAAGCTTTCTTT. As protein: CASSLRTGDTEAFF.

This clone was picked up a small number of times. J is TRBJ2-7 and V is TRBV5-4; TRBD1 matches at 8 bases. Germline V gives CDR1 SGHNT, CDR2 YYREEE (reference sequence). The junction had 6 bases not matched to a gene; V was cut back by 4 bases and J by 3 bases. This CDR3 is built from 14 residues. CDR3 sequence reads: CASSRGQGGYEQYF. As DNA, the CDR3 is TGTGCCAGCAGCAGAGGACAGGGTGGCTACGAGCAGTACTTC.

The chain is built from TRBV7-2 and TRBJ2-7; 8 bases are shared with TRBD2. CDR1 is SGHTA and CDR2 is FQGNSA in the germline V gene. The CDR3 totals 16 residues. With 1 base clipped from V and 2 bases from J, the junction kept 7 bases outside the gene matches. The CDR3 protein is CASSLVGTREAYEQYF. Here the CDR3 DNA reads TGTGCCAGCAGCTTAGTGGGGACTAGAGAGGCCTACGAGCAGTACTTC.

This clone was seen only a few times. The chain couples TRBV28 to TRBJ2-5, with 9 nucleotides matching TRBD1. CDR3 length equals 15 residues. Per the germline V gene, CDR1 is MDHEN and CDR2 is SYDVKM. The V gene end was trimmed by 5 bases and the J gene end by 3 bases; junction bases not matched to a gene: 7. The CDR3 sequence is CASSHRGRLEETQYF. DNA of the CDR3: TGTGCCAGCAGTCACAGGGGGCGCCTTGAAGAGACCCAGTACTTC.

The chain recombines TRBV7-2 with TRBJ2-3, with D hard to call. The CDR3 has 13 residues. In germline, CDR1 is SGHTA, CDR2 FQGNSA. Trimming cost V 0 bases and J 6 bases, with 7 bases left between them. The chain's CDR3 is CASSLAAKDTQYF. CDR3 bases: TGTGCCAGCAGCTTAGCAGCCAAGGATACGCAGTATTTT.

The CDR3 sequence is CASSGAQGGNQPQHF. CDR3 DNA: TGTGCCAGCAGCGGGGCACAGGGTGGCAATCAGCCCCAGCATTTT. V usage is TRBV28 and J usage is TRBJ1-5, with a tentative D call TRBD1 (6 bases). The V end lost 6 bases, the J end lost 2 bases, and 14 bases lay between the germline ends. The germline gives CDR1 MDHEN, CDR2 SYDVKM. The CDR3 totals 15 residues.

V usage is TRBV25-1 and J usage is TRBJ1-1; TRBD1 matches at 9 bases. Germline V CDR1 and CDR2: MGHDK, SYGVNS. The V gene end was trimmed by 5 bases and the J gene end by 5 bases; junction bases not matched to a gene: 9. CDR3 length: 15 residues. This CDR3 reads CASSSGTGYGTEAFF. In DNA form, the CDR3 reads TGTGCCAGCAGTTCTGGGACAGGGTACGGAACTGAAGCTTTCTTT.

This CDR3 is CASSVLVNTEAFF. For the CDR3, the DNA is TGTGCCAGCAGCGTATTAGTGAACACTGAAGCTTTCTTT. The chain combines TRBV9 with TRBJ1-1, with D unclear. Germline V gives CDR1 SGDLS, CDR2 YYNGEE. Trimming left V 1 base short and J 0 bases short, with 4 bases between. This CDR3 has 13 residues.

With respect to this clone: The same CDR3 also results from other DNA sequences found in this sample. The V and J genes are TRBV7-2 and TRBJ2-3, with D possibly matching TRBD1 (6 bases). CDR1 and CDR2 from the germline V gene are SGHTA and FQGNSA. V was shortened by 1 base and J by 1 base, with 6 bases between the two germline ends. The CDR3 has 14 amino acids. The CDR3 sequence: CASSLDRGTDTQYF. In DNA, the CDR3 is TGTGCCAGCAGCTTAGACAGGGGCACAGATACGCAGTATTTT.

This clone turned up a few times. The gene calls are TRBV18 and TRBJ2-7, with TRBD1 matching 7 bases. The CDR3 sequence is 15 residues long. Germline V gene sequence: CDR1 KGHSH, CDR2 LQKENI. V lost 3 bases, J lost 3 bases, and 8 bases stayed unmatched. The CDR3, as DNA: TGTGCCAGCTCACCTCCTCGAGGGGGCGTCTACGAGCAGTACTTC. Its translation is CASSPPRGGVYEQYF.

This clone was found a few times. This rearrangement joins TRBV30 to TRBJ2-2; TRBD2 agrees at 9 bases. The V gene's germline CDR1 is GTSNPN and CDR2 SVGIG (reference sequence). Losses at the gene ends were 4 bases for V and 7 bases for J; bases not matched to a gene: 7. The CDR3 spans 14 residues. DNA for the CDR3: TGTGCCTGGAACGCGGGAGGGCGAGTCGGGGAGCTGTTTTTT. Protein: CAWNAGGRVGELFF.

The gene calls are TRBV7-2 and TRBJ1-2, with D unclear. The V end lost 0 bases, the J end lost 8 bases, and 13 bases lay between the germline ends. Looked up from germline, CDR1 is SGHTA and CDR2 is FQGNSA. This CDR3 has 14 amino acids. The CDR3 reads CASSLARAYSGYTF. The CDR3 nucleotides read TGTGCCAGCAGCTTAGCGAGGGCTTATTCCGGCTACACCTTC.

The chain carries TRBV6-6 and TRBJ1-2; D remains ambiguous. Trimming took off 2 bases at V and 7 bases at J, with 11 bases between the two ends. The CDR3 covers 13 residues. Germline V gene sequence: CDR1 MNHNY, CDR2 SVGAGI (reference sequence). DNA for the CDR3: TGTGCCAGCAGTTACCCCGACGAGGTTGGCTACACCTTC. This codes for CASSYPDEVGYTF.

A few counts support this clone. The rearrangement uses TRBV5-4 and TRBJ1-2; weak D call: TRBD1 (5 bases). From germline, CDR1 is SGHNT and CDR2 YYREEE (reference sequence). The CDR3 spans 15 residues. Trimming took 0 bases from V and 4 from J, leaving 13 bases between them. In DNA form, the CDR3 reads TGTGCCAGCAGCTTGGGGGGGGTGCCGTCCTATGGCTACACCTTC. It is translated as CASSLGGVPSYGYTF.

V is TRBV18 and J is TRBJ1-2; D is ambiguous. The germline gives CDR1 KGHSH, CDR2 LQKENI. The CDR3 has 10 amino acids. The V end lost 6 bases, the J end lost 8 bases, and 7 bases lay between the germline ends. CDR3 nucleotides: TGTGCCAGCTCCGAGAACGGCTACACCTTC. The encoded protein is CASSENGYTF.